This T cell receptor beta chain was sequenced for a study of T cell responses to AZD1222 COVID-19 vaccine. At the level of the study: Doses given second, at about 4 or about 12 weeks, were pooled.

Assay used: immunoSEQ multiplex PCR; TCRdb lists only in-frame clones, some missing. This sample has about 120,000 clones, with around nine tenths found just once. The CDR3 contains 16 residues. Trimming took 2 bases from V and 0 from J; bases not matched to a gene: 5. Per the germline V gene, CDR1 is SGHRS and CDR2 is YFSETQ. Findings and limits, study-wide: Donors, mostly white British, included more females; clonal diversity was possibly underestimated.

To note about this clone: What it binds is not known.

The receptor was derived from an adult in good health. The material was peripheral blood, obtained on day 0 of AZD1222 vaccination. The V call is TRBV5-1, the J call TRBJ2-7; 10 bases agree with TRBD1. In nucleotides, the CDR3 is TGCGCCAGCAGCTTAGGCGGGACAGGGGACTCCTACGAGCAGTACTTC. Amino acid sequence: CASSLGGTGDSYEQYF.